These T cell receptor beta chains were read from a single sample in a study of T cell clusters in autoimmune cytopenias. After re-calling the multiplex PCR reads, TCRdb lists one entry per CDR3 protein, DNA absent. The sample holds 2,600 or so distinct CDR3 sequences. Sample: peripheral blood. Receptors were obtained from a human donor with an autoimmune cytopenia, with autoimmune hepatitis or in good health (not recorded which). CDR3s include the opening cysteine and the closing phenylalanine or tryptophan. The order of the fields is V gene, J gene, clone size, CDR3 length, CDR3 protein. Rows may omit the clone size; those that give it use once, few, many or a size class.

V gene: TRBV2
J gene: TRBJ2-3
clone size: NA
CDR3 length: 16
CDR3 protein: CASNLRSGASTDTQYF

V gene: TRBV30
J gene: TRBJ2-1
clone size: medium-sized
CDR3 length: 15
CDR3 protein: CAWSATSMTYNEQFF

V gene: TRBV7-9
J gene: TRBJ1-1
clone size: medium-sized
CDR3 length: 13
CDR3 protein: CASSAPGGTEAFF

V gene: TRBV20-1
J gene: TRBJ1-2
clone size: NA
CDR3 length: 12
CDR3 protein: CSAQPQLVGYTF

V gene: TRBV6-6
J gene: TRBJ1-1
clone size: medium-sized
CDR3 length: 14
CDR3 protein: CASSLTRENTEAFF

V gene: TRBV30
J gene: TRBJ2-3
clone size: NA
CDR3 length: 15
CDR3 protein: CAWSGLAGYTDTQYF

V gene: TRBV5-6
J gene: TRBJ2-7
clone size: medium-sized
CDR3 length: 14
CDR3 protein: CASSLDGQGYEQYF

V gene: TRBV27
J gene: TRBJ1-5
clone size: NA
CDR3 length: 12
CDR3 protein: CASRHSKSAQHF

V gene: TRBV19
J gene: TRBJ1-2
clone size: medium-sized
CDR3 length: 16
CDR3 protein: CASSILGQTANYGYTF

V gene: TRBV7-9
J gene: TRBJ2-5
clone size: NA
CDR3 length: 15
CDR3 protein: CASSLGLLSQETQYF

V gene: TRBV27
J gene: TRBJ1-6
clone size: NA
CDR3 length: 17
CDR3 protein: CASSFRGLSSYNSPLHF

V gene: TRBV11-2
J gene: TRBJ2-5
clone size: NA
CDR3 length: 16
CDR3 protein: CASSLAVGGREKTQYF

V gene: TRBV20-1
J gene: TRBJ2-3
clone size: NA
CDR3 length: 14
CDR3 protein: CSASRDGETDTQYF

V gene: TRBV24-1
J gene: TRBJ2-1
clone size: medium-sized
CDR3 length: 16
CDR3 protein: CATSDPGQVTSNEQFF

V gene: TRBV6-1
J gene: TRBJ2-1
clone size: medium-sized
CDR3 length: 16
CDR3 protein: CASSQPQAYGYNEQFF

V gene: TRBV11-2
J gene: TRBJ2-3
clone size: NA
CDR3 length: 13
CDR3 protein: CASRPNVLDTQYF

V gene: TRBV6-5
J gene: TRBJ2-7
clone size: medium-sized
CDR3 length: 16
CDR3 protein: CASSYSRKGPDYEQYF

V gene: TRBV4-1
J gene: TRBJ2-7
clone size: NA
CDR3 length: 16
CDR3 protein: CASSQEERVAGYEQYF

V gene: TRBV5-4
J gene: TRBJ2-1
clone size: medium-sized
CDR3 length: 12
CDR3 protein: CASSPSGNEQFF

V gene: TRBV6-2/TRBV6-3
J gene: TRBJ2-1
clone size: medium-sized
CDR3 length: 13
CDR3 protein: CAIRASSYNEQFF

V gene: TRBV29-1
J gene: TRBJ2-7
clone size: large
CDR3 length: 13
CDR3 protein: CSVEVADYYEQYF

V gene: TRBV6-6
J gene: TRBJ2-4
clone size: hyperexpanded
CDR3 length: 14
CDR3 protein: CASKTGIAKNIQYF

V gene: TRBV4-3
J gene: TRBJ2-7
clone size: NA
CDR3 length: 16
CDR3 protein: CASSQEGDGLGYEQYF

V gene: TRBV6-5
J gene: TRBJ1-1
clone size: medium-sized
CDR3 length: 11
CDR3 protein: CASNRGVEAFF

V gene: TRBV6-2/TRBV6-3
J gene: TRBJ2-2
clone size: NA
CDR3 length: 18
CDR3 protein: CASSYRTGGGLGTGELFF

V gene: TRBV5-1
J gene: TRBJ1-1
clone size: NA
CDR3 length: 15
CDR3 protein: CASSLETDFKTEAFF

V gene: TRBV28
J gene: TRBJ2-7
clone size: NA
CDR3 length: 15
CDR3 protein: CASSPTMTAVYEQYF

V gene: TRBV20-1
J gene: TRBJ1-2
clone size: medium-sized
CDR3 length: 12
CDR3 protein: CSAIRGNYGYTF

V gene: TRBV29-1
J gene: TRBJ2-3
clone size: large
CDR3 length: 12
CDR3 protein: CSVRQGTDTQYF

V gene: TRBV30
J gene: TRBJ2-3
clone size: NA
CDR3 length: 13
CDR3 protein: CAWSPGHTDTQYF

V gene: TRBV10-3
J gene: TRBJ2-7
clone size: medium-sized
CDR3 length: 15
CDR3 protein: CAISERGRSSYEQYF

V gene: TRBV6-5
J gene: TRBJ1-6
clone size: medium-sized
CDR3 length: 14
CDR3 protein: CASRQGPYNSPLHF

V gene: TRBV10-3
J gene: TRBJ2-3
clone size: NA
CDR3 length: 15
CDR3 protein: CASRISGGGFDTQYF

V gene: TRBV6-5
J gene: TRBJ2-7
clone size: large
CDR3 length: 15
CDR3 protein: CASSYSSRGGYEQYF

V gene: TRBV4-3
J gene: TRBJ1-2
clone size: medium-sized
CDR3 length: 15
CDR3 protein: CASSQDTGAKGGYTF

V gene: TRBV28
J gene: TRBJ2-5
clone size: NA
CDR3 length: 17
CDR3 protein: CASRDKGNGFGRETQYF

V gene: TRBV7-7
J gene: TRBJ2-1
clone size: NA
CDR3 length: 17
CDR3 protein: CASSSRDVKSSYNEQFF

V gene: TRBV7-2
J gene: TRBJ2-5
clone size: medium-sized
CDR3 length: 11
CDR3 protein: CASSFSETQYF

V gene: TRBV4-1
J gene: TRBJ1-1
clone size: NA
CDR3 length: 15
CDR3 protein: CASSRATGQNTEAFF

V gene: TRBV5-1
J gene: TRBJ2-7
clone size: medium-sized
CDR3 length: 14
CDR3 protein: CASSFRTVSYEQYF

V gene: TRBV7-9
J gene: TRBJ1-1
clone size: NA
CDR3 length: 14
CDR3 protein: CASSLATLQAEAFF

V gene: TRBV19
J gene: TRBJ1-5
clone size: medium-sized
CDR3 length: 15
CDR3 protein: CASSFNRVRDQPQHF

V gene: TRBV6-2/TRBV6-3
J gene: TRBJ2-5
clone size: medium-sized
CDR3 length: 14
CDR3 protein: CASSYWYNQETQYF

V gene: TRBV10-3
J gene: TRBJ2-2
clone size: medium-sized
CDR3 length: 13
CDR3 protein: CAILAAITGELFF

V gene: TRBV6-1
J gene: TRBJ2-6
clone size: medium-sized
CDR3 length: 15
CDR3 protein: CASSRDSSGANVLTF

V gene: TRBV5-5
J gene: TRBJ2-1
clone size: medium-sized
CDR3 length: 18
CDR3 protein: CASRTGLAGADPYNEQFF

V gene: TRBV11-2
J gene: TRBJ1-2
clone size: medium-sized
CDR3 length: 17
CDR3 protein: CASSYSRGTGGNYGYTF

V gene: TRBV20-1
J gene: TRBJ2-6
clone size: medium-sized
CDR3 length: 16
CDR3 protein: CSARVEGGSGANVLTF

V gene: TRBV24-1
J gene: TRBJ2-5
clone size: medium-sized
CDR3 length: 17
CDR3 protein: CATSDSPMTSEQETQYF

V gene: TRBV9
J gene: TRBJ2-7
clone size: NA
CDR3 length: 14
CDR3 protein: CASSVLATGYEQYF

V gene: TRBV6-6
J gene: TRBJ2-1
clone size: large
CDR3 length: 12
CDR3 protein: CASSWTGLEQFF

V gene: TRBV28
J gene: TRBJ2-7
clone size: NA
CDR3 length: 13
CDR3 protein: CASRGLVGYEQYF

V gene: TRBV28
J gene: TRBJ1-1
clone size: NA
CDR3 length: 14
CDR3 protein: CASSARGWDTEAFF

V gene: TRBV5-5
J gene: TRBJ2-5
clone size: medium-sized
CDR3 length: 13
CDR3 protein: CASSLTGPGPQYF

V gene: TRBV5-6
J gene: TRBJ2-3
clone size: NA
CDR3 length: 16
CDR3 protein: CASRASWLAGWATQYF